Sequencing of this T cell receptor beta chain was carried out in a study of blood T cell repertoires in COVID-19. Study summary: There were acute and convalescent COVID-19 samples, and they came from the United States, Italy and Spain.

As processed by the authors: Estimation of nucleated cell counts was performed using reference gene primer amplification. Produced via immunoSEQ multiplex PCR; TCRdb's table is partial and in-frame only. V and J calls and clone size are as listed in that table; D and trimming were resolved from the DNA. This repertoire shows about 59,000 clones, over 75% found once; its top ten account for roughly 9.8%. With 5 bases removed from V and 0 bases from J, the gap between germline ends came to 14 bases. The CDR3 is 15 amino acids. Germline V gene lookup returns CDR1 MNHEY and CDR2 SVGEGT. The specimen was peripheral blood. The V call is TRBV6-2 or TRBV6-3, the J call TRBJ2-7, with D possibly being TRBD2 (6 bases). The sequence derives from a human donor in a cohort sampled during active COVID-19. Here the CDR3 reads CASSTPGTGSYEQYF. DNA of the CDR3: TGTGCCAGCAGTACCCCCGGGACTGGCTCCTACGAGCAGTACTTC.